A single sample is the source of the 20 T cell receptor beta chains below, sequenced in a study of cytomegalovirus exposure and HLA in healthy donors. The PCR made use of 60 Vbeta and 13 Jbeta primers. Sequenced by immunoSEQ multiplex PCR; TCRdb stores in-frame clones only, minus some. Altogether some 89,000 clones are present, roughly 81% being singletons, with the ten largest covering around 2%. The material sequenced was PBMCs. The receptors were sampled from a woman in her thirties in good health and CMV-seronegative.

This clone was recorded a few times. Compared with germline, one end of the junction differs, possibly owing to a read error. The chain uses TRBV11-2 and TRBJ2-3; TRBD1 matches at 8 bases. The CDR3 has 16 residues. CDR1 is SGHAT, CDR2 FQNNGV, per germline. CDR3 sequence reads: CASSLYPGTGTDTQYF. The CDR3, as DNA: TGTGCCAGCAGCTTATACCCCGGGACAGGCACTGATACGCAGTATTTT.

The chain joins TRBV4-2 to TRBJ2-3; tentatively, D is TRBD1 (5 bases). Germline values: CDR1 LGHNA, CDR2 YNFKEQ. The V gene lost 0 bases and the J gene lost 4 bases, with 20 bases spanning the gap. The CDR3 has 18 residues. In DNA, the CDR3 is TGTGCCAGCAGCCAAGATGGCCAGGGTTCAGTCTCGCCAGATACGCAGTATTTT. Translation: CASSQDGQGSVSPDTQYF.

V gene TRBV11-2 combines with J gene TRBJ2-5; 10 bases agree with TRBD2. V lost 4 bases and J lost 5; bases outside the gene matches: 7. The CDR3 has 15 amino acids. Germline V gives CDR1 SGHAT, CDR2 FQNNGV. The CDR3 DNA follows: TGTGCCAGCAGCTCTCTAGCGGGAGCCTTGGAGACCCAGTACTTC. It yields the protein CASSSLAGALETQYF.

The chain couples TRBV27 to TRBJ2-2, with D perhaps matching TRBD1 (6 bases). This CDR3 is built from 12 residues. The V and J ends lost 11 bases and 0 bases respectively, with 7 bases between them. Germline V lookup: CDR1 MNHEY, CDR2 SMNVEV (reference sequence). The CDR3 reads CAWTANTGELFF. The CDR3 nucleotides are TGTGCCTGGACAGCGAACACCGGGGAGCTGTTTTTT.

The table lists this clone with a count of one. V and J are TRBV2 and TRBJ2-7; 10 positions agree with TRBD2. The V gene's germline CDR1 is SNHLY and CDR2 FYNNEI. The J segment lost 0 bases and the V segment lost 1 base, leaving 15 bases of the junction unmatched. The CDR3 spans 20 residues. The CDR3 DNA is TGTGCCAGCAGTGAAGTCCGAGCGGGAGGGCAGGTCTTTAGCTCCTACGAGCAGTACTTC. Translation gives CASSEVRAGGQVFSSYEQYF.

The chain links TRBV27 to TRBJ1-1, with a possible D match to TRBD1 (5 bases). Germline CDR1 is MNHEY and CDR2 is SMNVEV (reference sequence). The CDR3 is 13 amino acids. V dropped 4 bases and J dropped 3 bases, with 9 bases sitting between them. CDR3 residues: CASSYDSYTEAFF. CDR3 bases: TGTGCCAGCAGTTACGACAGTTACACTGAAGCTTTCTTT.

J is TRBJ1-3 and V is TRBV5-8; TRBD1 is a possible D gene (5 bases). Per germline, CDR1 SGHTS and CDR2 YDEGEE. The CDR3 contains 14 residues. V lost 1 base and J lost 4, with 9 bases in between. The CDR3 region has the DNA TGTGCCAGCAGCTTGAACAGGCAAGGAAACACCATATATTTT. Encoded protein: CASSLNRQGNTIYF.

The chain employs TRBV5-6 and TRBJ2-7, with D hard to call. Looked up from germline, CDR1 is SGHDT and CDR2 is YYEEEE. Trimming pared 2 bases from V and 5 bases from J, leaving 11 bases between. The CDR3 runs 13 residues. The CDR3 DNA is TGTGCCAGCAGCTTCGCCCACGGAGACGAGCAGTACTTC. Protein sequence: CASSFAHGDEQYF.

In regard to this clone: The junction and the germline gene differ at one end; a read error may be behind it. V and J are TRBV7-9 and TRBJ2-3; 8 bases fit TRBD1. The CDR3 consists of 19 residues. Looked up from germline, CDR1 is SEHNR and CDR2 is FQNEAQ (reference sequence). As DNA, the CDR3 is TGTTCCAGCAGCTTAGGTTTCGGACAGGGTTCAAGGGTTGCAGATACGCAGTATTTT. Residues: CSSSLGFGQGSRVADTQYF.

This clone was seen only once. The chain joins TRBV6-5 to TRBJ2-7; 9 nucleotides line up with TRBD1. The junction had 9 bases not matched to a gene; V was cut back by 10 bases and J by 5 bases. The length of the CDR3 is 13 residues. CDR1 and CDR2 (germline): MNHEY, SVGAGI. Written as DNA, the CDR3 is TGTGCCACAGAGGGACAGGGCCTAAACGAGCAGTACTTC. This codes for CATEGQGLNEQYF.

CDR3 sequence reads: CASSKALLSRQKLPYNEQFF. The CDR3 DNA is TGTGCCAGCAGCAAAGCGCTTTTGTCGCGACAGAAACTCCCCTACAATGAGCAGTTCTTC. This sequence joins TRBV21-1 and TRBJ2-1; TRBD1, the table's D call, lacks a check against the DNA. TRBV21-1 is labeled a pseudogene. This CDR3 comprises 20 residues.

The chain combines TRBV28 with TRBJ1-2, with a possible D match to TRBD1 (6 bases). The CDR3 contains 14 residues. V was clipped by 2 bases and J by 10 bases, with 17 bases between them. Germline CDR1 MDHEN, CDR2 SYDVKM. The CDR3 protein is CASSLHRVEQDYTF. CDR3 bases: TGTGCCAGCAGTTTACACAGGGTAGAACAGGACTACACCTTC.

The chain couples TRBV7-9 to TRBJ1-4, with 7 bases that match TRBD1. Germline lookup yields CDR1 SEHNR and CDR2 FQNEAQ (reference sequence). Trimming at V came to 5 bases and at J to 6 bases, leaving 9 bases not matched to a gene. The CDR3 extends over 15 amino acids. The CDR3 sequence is CASSRRGLGDEKLFF. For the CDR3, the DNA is TGTGCCAGCAGCCGAAGGGGGCTCGGGGATGAAAAACTGTTTTTT.

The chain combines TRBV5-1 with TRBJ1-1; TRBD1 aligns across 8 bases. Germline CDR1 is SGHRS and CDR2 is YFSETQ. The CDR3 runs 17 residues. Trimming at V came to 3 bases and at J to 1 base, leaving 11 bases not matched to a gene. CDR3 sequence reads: CASSWGTGKPGNTEAFF. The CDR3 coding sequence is TGCGCCAGCAGCTGGGGGACAGGAAAACCTGGGAACACTGAAGCTTTCTTT.

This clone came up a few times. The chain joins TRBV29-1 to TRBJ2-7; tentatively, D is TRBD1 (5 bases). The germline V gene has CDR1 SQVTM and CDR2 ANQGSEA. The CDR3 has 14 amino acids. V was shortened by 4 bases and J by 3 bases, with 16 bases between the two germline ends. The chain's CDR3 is CSVGWGQGGYEQYF. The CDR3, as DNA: TGCAGCGTTGGTTGGGGTCAGGGTGGCTACGAGCAGTACTTC.

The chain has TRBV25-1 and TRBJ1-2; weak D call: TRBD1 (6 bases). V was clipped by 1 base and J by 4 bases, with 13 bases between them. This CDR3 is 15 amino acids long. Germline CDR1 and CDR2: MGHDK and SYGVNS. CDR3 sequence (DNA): TGTGCCAGCAGTGAATCCCGACAGGCCGGCTATGGCTACACCTTC. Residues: CASSESRQAGYGYTF.

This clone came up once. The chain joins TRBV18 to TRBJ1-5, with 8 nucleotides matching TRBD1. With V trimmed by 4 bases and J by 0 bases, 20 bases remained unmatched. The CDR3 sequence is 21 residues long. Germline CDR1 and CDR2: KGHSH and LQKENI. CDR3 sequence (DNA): TGTGCCAGCTCACTAAAAACGATTGGGACAGGACTCACGTATAGCAATCAGCCCCAGCATTTT. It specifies CASSLKTIGTGLTYSNQPQHF. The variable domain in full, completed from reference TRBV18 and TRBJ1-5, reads NAGVMQNPRHLVRRRGQEARLRCSPMKGHSHVYWYRQLPEEGLKFMVYLQKENIIDESGMPKERFSAEFPKEGPSILRIQQVVRGDSAAYFCASSLKTIGTGLTYSNQPQHFGDGTRLSIL.

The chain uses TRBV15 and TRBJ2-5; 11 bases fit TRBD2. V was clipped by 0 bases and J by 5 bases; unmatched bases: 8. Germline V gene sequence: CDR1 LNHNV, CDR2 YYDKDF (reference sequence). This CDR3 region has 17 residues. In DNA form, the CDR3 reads TGTGCCACCAGCAGAGAAACTATAGCGGGAGGGGTGGAGACCCAGTACTTC. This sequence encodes CATSRETIAGGVETQYF.

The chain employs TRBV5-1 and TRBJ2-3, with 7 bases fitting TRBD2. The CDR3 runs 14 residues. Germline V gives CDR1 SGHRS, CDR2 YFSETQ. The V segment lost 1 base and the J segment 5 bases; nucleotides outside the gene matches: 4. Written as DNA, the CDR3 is TGCGCCAGCAGCTTGAGGGCGGGGGAAGATACGCAGTATTTT. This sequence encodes CASSLRAGEDTQYF.

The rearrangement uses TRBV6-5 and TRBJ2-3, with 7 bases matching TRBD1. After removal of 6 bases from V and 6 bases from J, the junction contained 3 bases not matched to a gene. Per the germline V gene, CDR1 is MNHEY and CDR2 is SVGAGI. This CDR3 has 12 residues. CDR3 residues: CASRGRGDTQYF. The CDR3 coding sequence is TGTGCCAGCAGGGGCAGGGGGGATACGCAGTATTTT.